Following are 20 T cell receptor beta chains from one sample sequenced in a study of shared clonotypes between healthy human individuals. Profiled with immunoSEQ multiplex PCR; TCRdb holds only in-frame clones, not every one. The table records fewer than 3 million clones, roughly 90% of them present only once. The source material was naive CD4+ T cells from PBMCs. Indicated subset: CD45RA+ positively selected. All receptors derive from a man aged 18 to 29 in good health. Some clones in this sample may be carry-over from other donors' samples.

This clone was picked up one time. This chain connects TRBV18 to TRBJ2-1; TRBD2 matches 13 bases. V was pared by 5 bases and J by 8 bases, with 9 bases of the junction left unmatched. Germline V gives CDR1 KGHSH, CDR2 LQKENI. CDR3 length: 16 amino acids. The CDR3 region is CASSSGLAGELDEQFF. For the CDR3, the DNA is TGTGCCAGCTCATCTGGACTAGCGGGAGAGCTCGATGAGCAGTTCTTC.

Concerning this clone: Other nucleotide sequences from this sample produce the same CDR3. The chain links TRBV9 to TRBJ1-1; perhaps TRBD1 as D (5 bases). Germline V gene lookup returns CDR1 SGDLS and CDR2 YYNGEE. The CDR3 length is 14 residues. Trimming stripped 0 bases from V and 3 bases from J, with 9 bases between. The chain's CDR3 is CASSVVGGDTEAFF. CDR3 DNA sequence: TGTGCCAGCAGCGTAGTCGGGGGGGACACTGAAGCTTTCTTT.

This chain joins TRBV7-9 and TRBJ1-3; no firm D call. Germline V gene data show CDR1 as SEHNR and CDR2 as FQNEAQ (reference sequence). There are 16 residues in the CDR3. The germline V and J ends were trimmed by 1 base and 1 base, with 11 bases remaining between them. The CDR3 DNA sequence: TGTGCCAGCAGCTTAGTAGAGCTTTTGTCTGGAAACACCATATATTTT. It codes for CASSLVELLSGNTIYF.

This sequence joins TRBV19 and TRBJ1-2, with a possible D match to TRBD1 (5 bases). The CDR3 spans 11 residues. V was trimmed by 3 bases and J by 7 bases, leaving 6 bases between them. Germline V gene lookup returns CDR1 LNHDA and CDR2 SQIVND (reference sequence). The CDR3 nucleotides are TGTGCCAGTAGTATCCAGGGTGGCTACACCTTC. This sequence encodes CASSIQGGYTF.

The J gene is TRBJ2-5, the V gene TRBV11-1, with 7 bases that match TRBD2. Trimming took 4 bases from V and 3 from J; bases not matched to a gene: 11. This CDR3 region has 16 residues. CDR1 is SGHAT and CDR2 is FQDESV in the germline V gene (reference sequence). CDR3 sequence reads: CASSSRGEREKETQYF. In DNA form, the CDR3 reads TGTGCCAGCAGCTCCCGGGGTGAGCGGGAAAAAGAGACCCAGTACTTC.

This rearrangement joins TRBV6-4 to TRBJ1-5, with 7 bases matching TRBD1. Germline values: CDR1 MRHNA, CDR2 SNTAGT. CDR3 length: 16 residues. J was trimmed by 2 bases and V by 2 bases; bases with no gene match: 6. CDR3 nucleotides: TGTGCCAGCAGTGACGGGACAGCCTCTTGCAATCAGCCCCAGCATTTT. Translated, it gives CASSDGTASCNQPQHF.

The rearrangement joins TRBV28 to TRBJ2-7, with 9 nucleotides matching TRBD2. The CDR3 loop spans 16 amino acids. The germline CDR1 and CDR2 sequences are MDHEN and SYDVKM. Losses at the gene ends were 3 bases for V and 3 bases for J; bases not matched to a gene: 9. For the CDR3, the DNA is TGTGCCAGCAGTTTTCGCCTAGCGGGACTTCTCTACGAGCAGTACTTC. Translated, it gives CASSFRLAGLLYEQYF.

This rearrangement joins TRBV28 to TRBJ1-1; a weak D match, TRBD1 (6 bases). Germline V gives CDR1 MDHEN, CDR2 SYDVKM. Trimming took off 9 bases at V and 1 base at J, with 12 bases between the two ends. The CDR3 contains 13 residues. As DNA, the CDR3 is TGTGCCAGTAAGGGACACAAGAACACTGAAGCTTTCTTT. This translates into CASKGHKNTEAFF.

This clone was counted a single time. The rearrangement joins TRBV6-6 to TRBJ2-7; the D gene is possibly TRBD2 (6 bases). Germline values: CDR1 MNHNY, CDR2 SVGAGI (reference sequence). The CDR3 has 13 residues. The CDR3 loop reads CAIRRGGNYEQYF. CDR3 DNA: TGTGCGATCCGACGGGGCGGGAACTACGAGCAGTACTTC.

This clone has just a few counts. The J gene is TRBJ2-2, the V gene TRBV7-9; D gene uncertain. The germline CDR1 and CDR2 sequences are SEHNR and FQNEAQ (reference sequence). V was trimmed by 5 bases and J by 7 bases, leaving 14 bases between them. The CDR3 is made up of 14 amino acids. The CDR3 DNA is TGTGCCAGCAGCCTGTTCTTGCCGGACGGGGAGCTGTTTTTT. It is translated as CASSLFLPDGELFF. Based on the CDR3 plus reference TRBV7-9 and TRBJ2-2, the full variable domain is DTGVSQNPRHKITKRGQNVTFRCDPISEHNRLYWYRQTLGQGPEFLTYFQNEAQLEKSRLLSDRFSAERPKGSFSTLEIQRTEQGDSAMYLCASSLFLPDGELFFGEGSRLTVL.

The rearrangement links TRBV7-3 to TRBJ2-1; 7 bases align to TRBD1. The CDR3 has 13 residues. CDR1 and CDR2 (germline): SGHTA, FQGTGA. Trimming at V came to 5 bases and at J to 10 bases, leaving 8 bases not matched to a gene. CDR3 loop: CASSPQGVAEQFF. For the CDR3, the DNA is TGTGCCAGCAGCCCCCAGGGGGTTGCGGAGCAGTTCTTC.

The rearrangement links TRBV18 to TRBJ1-4; 7 positions agree with TRBD1. Germline V gene sequence: CDR1 KGHSH, CDR2 LQKENI. Germline trimming cut 5 bases from V and 7 bases from J; bases unmatched to any gene: 7. The CDR3 totals 14 residues. As DNA, the CDR3 is TGTGCCAGCTCAGAGGACAGGTTTTCTGAAAAACTGTTTTTT. Protein: CASSEDRFSEKLFF.

V usage is TRBV28 and J usage is TRBJ1-2; TRBD1 might be the D (5 bases). The V end was cut by 6 bases, the J end by 5 bases, with 19 bases between. Germline CDR1 MDHEN, CDR2 SYDVKM. This CDR3 contains 15 residues. CDR3 sequence (DNA): TGTGCCAGCAGGGGGGGGGAGGCTACATCATATGGCTACACCTTC. It specifies CASRGGEATSYGYTF.

The CDR3: CASSKALSGQGLYEQYF. The CDR3 DNA sequence: TGTGCCAGCAGCAAAGCGCTTTCCGGACAGGGGCTCTACGAGCAGTACTTC. The chain is built from TRBV21-1 and TRBJ2-7; the table gives TRBD1 as D, unverified against the DNA. TRBV21-1 has pseudogene status. This CDR3 is built from 17 residues.

This clone was seen only once. The chain couples TRBV9 to TRBJ1-4; D gene uncertain. From germline, CDR1 is SGDLS and CDR2 YYNGEE. This CDR3 is 16 amino acids long. Deletions cut 0 bases from V and 8 bases from J, with 17 bases between. The CDR3 DNA sequence: TGTGCCAGCAGCGTAGCGGCTATTGGAGGGAACGAAAAACTGTTTTTT. Its protein is CASSVAAIGGNEKLFF. The full variable domain, rest sourced from reference TRBV9 and TRBJ1-4, is DSGVTQTPKHLITATGQRVTLRCSPRSGDLSVYWYQQSLDQGLQFLIQYYNGEERAKGNILERFSAQQFPDLHSELNLSSLELGDSALYFCASSVAAIGGNEKLFFGSGTQLSVL.

V usage is TRBV28 and J usage is TRBJ2-6, with unresolved D. Trimming shortened V by 5 bases and J by 0 bases, and 8 bases separated the two germline ends. The CDR3 is 15 amino acids. The germline CDR1 and CDR2 sequences are MDHEN and SYDVKM. CDR3 DNA: TGTGCCAGCAGTCTACCCCGCTCTGGGGCCAACGTCCTGACTTTC. Amino acids: CASSLPRSGANVLTF.

This sequence joins TRBV11-3 and TRBJ1-4; tentatively, D is TRBD1 (6 bases). In germline, CDR1 is SGHNT, CDR2 YENEEA. V was clipped by 4 bases and J by 5 bases, with 11 bases between them. This CDR3 is 14 amino acids long. This chain's CDR3 is CASSSDSRNEKLFF. Written as DNA, the CDR3 is TGTGCCAGCAGCTCGGACAGCCGGAATGAAAAACTGTTTTTT.

As to this clone: This CDR3 is also generated by other DNA sequences in the sample. This rearrangement joins TRBV29-1 to TRBJ2-7; tentative D call: TRBD2 (5 bases). This CDR3 spans 10 amino acids. CDR1 is SQVTM, CDR2 ANQGSEA, per germline. The V gene lost 6 bases and the J gene lost 2 bases, with 5 bases spanning the gap. The CDR3 here is CSVGAYEQYF. CDR3 DNA: TGCAGCGTGGGAGCCTACGAGCAGTACTTC.

Concerning this clone itself: Other nucleotide sequences from this sample produce the same CDR3. J is TRBJ2-5 and V is TRBV11-2; no definite D call. With 5 bases removed from V and 4 bases from J, the gap between germline ends came to 11 bases. Per germline, CDR1 SGHAT and CDR2 FQNNGV. This CDR3 contains 13 residues. The CDR3 nucleotides read TGTGCCAGCAGCCTAGGACGGATAGAGACCCAGTACTTC. It codes for CASSLGRIETQYF.

The gene calls are TRBV5-1 and TRBJ1-2; D possibly corresponds to TRBD1 (6 bases). Germline lookup yields CDR1 SGHRS and CDR2 YFSETQ. The CDR3 sequence is 14 residues long. The V and J ends lost 7 bases and 4 bases respectively, with 17 bases between them. The CDR3 nucleotides are TGCGCCAGCGGGGGGGGCGAAAATGGCTATGGCTACACCTTC. This codes for CASGGGENGYGYTF.